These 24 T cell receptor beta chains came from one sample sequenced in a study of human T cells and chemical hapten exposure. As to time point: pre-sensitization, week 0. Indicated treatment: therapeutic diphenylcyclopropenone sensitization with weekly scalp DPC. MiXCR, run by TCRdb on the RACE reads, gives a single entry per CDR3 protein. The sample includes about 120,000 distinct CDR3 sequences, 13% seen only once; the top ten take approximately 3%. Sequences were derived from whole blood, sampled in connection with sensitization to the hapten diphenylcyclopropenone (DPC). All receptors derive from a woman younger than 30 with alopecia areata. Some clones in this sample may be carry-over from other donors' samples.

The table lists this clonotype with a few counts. CDR3 DNA sequence: TGCGCCAGCAGCCAAGAAACGGGAGCGGGCACAGATACGCAGTATTTT. Residues: CASSQETGAGTDTQYF. The chain is built from TRBV4-1 and TRBJ2-3, with TRBD2 as a possible D gene (6 bases). The V gene's germline CDR1 is MGHRA and CDR2 YSYEKL. Trimming left V 0 bases short and J 1 base short, with 11 bases between. The CDR3 is made up of 16 amino acids.

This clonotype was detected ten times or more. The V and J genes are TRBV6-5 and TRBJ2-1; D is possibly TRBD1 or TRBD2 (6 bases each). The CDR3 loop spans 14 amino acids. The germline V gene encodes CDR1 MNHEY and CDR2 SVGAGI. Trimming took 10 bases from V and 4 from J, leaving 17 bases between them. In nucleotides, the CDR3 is TGTGCCACCGGTTCCGGGGGCGCTTACAATGAGCAGTTCTTC. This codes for CATGSGGAYNEQFF.

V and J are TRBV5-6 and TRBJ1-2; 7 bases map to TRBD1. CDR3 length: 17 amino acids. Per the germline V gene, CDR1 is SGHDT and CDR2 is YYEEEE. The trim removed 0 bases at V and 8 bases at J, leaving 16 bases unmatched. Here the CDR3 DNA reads TGTGCCAGCAGCTTGGAGCGACAGGGATATTTCGTTCGGGGCTACACCTTC. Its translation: CASSLERQGYFVRGYTF.

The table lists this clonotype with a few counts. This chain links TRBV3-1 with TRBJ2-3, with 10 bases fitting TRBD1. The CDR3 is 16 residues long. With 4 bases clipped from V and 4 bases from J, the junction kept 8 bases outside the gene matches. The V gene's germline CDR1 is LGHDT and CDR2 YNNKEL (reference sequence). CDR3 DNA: TGTGCCAGCAGCCGGAGACAGGGGGCGAGTGCAGATACGCAGTATTTT. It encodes CASSRRQGASADTQYF.

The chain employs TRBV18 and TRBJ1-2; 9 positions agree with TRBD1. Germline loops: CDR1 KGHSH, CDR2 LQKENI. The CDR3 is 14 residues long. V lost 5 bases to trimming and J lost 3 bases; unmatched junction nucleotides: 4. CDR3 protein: CASSSRDRDYGYTF. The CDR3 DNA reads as TGTGCCAGCTCATCCCGGGACAGGGACTATGGCTACACCTTC. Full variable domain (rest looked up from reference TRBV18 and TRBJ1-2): NAGVMQNPRHLVRRRGQEARLRCSPMKGHSHVYWYRQLPEEGLKFMVYLQKENIIDESGMPKERFSAEFPKEGPSILRIQQVVRGDSAAYFCASSSRDRDYGYTFGSGTRLTVV.

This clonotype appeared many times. CDR3 sequence reads: CASSLSKEPQHF. The CDR3 DNA follows: TGTGCCAGCAGCTTATCAAAGGAACCCCAGCATTTT. This chain uses TRBV7-9 with TRBJ1-5; D unresolved. The CDR3 spans 12 residues. V lost 2 bases and J 10 bases, leaving 9 bases between the germline ends. Germline CDR1 is SEHNR and CDR2 is FQNEAQ (reference sequence).

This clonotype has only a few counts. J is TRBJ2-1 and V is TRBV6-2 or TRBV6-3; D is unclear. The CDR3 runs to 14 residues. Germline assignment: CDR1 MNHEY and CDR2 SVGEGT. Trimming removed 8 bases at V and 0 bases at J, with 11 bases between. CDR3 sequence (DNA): TGTGCCAGCGGGGTGATTTTCTCCTACAATGAGCAGTTCTTC. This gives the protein CASGVIFSYNEQFF.

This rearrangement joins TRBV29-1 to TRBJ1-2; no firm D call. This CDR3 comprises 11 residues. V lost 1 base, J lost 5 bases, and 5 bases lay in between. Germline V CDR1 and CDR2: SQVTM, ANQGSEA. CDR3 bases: TGCAGCGTTGAAGGGGATTATGGCTACACCTTC. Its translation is CSVEGDYGYTF.

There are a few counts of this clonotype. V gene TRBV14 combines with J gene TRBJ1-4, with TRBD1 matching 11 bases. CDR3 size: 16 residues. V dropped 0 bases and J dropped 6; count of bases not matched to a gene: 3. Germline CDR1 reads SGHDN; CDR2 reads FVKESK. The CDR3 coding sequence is TGTGCCAGCAGCCAAGATCGGACAGGGGGCTATGAAAAACTGTTTTTT. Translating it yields CASSQDRTGGYEKLFF.

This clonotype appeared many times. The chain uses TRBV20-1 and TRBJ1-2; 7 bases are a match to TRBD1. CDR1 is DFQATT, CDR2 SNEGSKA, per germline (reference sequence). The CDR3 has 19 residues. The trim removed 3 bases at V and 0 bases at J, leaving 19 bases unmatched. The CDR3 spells CSARPTPGTEILANYGYTF. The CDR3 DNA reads TGCAGTGCTAGGCCTACTCCCGGGACAGAGATCCTAGCTAACTATGGCTACACCTTC.

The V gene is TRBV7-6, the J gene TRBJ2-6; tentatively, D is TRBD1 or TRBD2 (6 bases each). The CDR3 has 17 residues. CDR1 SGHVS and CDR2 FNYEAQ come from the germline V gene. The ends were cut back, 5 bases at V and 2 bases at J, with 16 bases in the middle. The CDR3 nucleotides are TGTGCCAGCAGCCCCCCCCCGGGGGCGGCTGGGGCCAACGTCCTGACTTTC. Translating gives CASSPPPGAAGANVLTF.

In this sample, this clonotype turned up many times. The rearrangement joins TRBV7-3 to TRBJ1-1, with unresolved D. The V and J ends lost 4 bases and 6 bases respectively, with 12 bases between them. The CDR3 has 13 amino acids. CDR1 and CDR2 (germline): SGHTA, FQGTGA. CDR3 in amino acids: CASSSMGLAEAFF. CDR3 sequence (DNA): TGTGCCAGCAGCTCAATGGGTCTCGCTGAAGCTTTCTTT.

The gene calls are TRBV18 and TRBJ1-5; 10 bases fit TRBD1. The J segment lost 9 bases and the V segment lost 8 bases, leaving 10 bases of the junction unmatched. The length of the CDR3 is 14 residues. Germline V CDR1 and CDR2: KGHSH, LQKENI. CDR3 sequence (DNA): TGTGCCAGCCGAACCGGGACAGGGGTAGGGCCCCAGCATTTT. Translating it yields CASRTGTGVGPQHF.

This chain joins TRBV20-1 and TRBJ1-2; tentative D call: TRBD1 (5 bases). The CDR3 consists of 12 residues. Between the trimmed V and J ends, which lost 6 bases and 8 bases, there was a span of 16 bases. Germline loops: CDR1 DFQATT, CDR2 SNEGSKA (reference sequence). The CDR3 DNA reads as TGCAGTGCCCGAGACGGGACTTTAGGCTACACCTTC. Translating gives CSARDGTLGYTF.

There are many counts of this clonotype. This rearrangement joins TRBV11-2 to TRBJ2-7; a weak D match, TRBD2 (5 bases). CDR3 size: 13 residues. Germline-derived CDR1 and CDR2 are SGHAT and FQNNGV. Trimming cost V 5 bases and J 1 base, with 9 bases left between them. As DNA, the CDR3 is TGTGCCAGCAGCGGCCGGGGATCCTACGAGCAGTACTTC. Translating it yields CASSGRGSYEQYF.

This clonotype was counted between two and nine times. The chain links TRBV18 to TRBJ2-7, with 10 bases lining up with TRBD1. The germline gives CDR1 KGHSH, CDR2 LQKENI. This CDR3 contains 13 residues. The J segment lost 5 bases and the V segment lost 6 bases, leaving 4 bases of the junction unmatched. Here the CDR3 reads CASSSTGGDEQYF. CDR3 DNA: TGTGCCAGCTCCTCGACAGGGGGCGACGAGCAGTACTTC.

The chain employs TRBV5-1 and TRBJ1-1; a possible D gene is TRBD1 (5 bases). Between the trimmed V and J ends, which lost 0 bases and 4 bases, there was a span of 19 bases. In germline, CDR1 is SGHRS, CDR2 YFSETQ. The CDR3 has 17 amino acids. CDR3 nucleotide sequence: TGCGCCAGCAGCTTGGCCGGTAGTACTCTAGGGACCACTGAAGCTTTCTTT. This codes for CASSLAGSTLGTTEAFF.

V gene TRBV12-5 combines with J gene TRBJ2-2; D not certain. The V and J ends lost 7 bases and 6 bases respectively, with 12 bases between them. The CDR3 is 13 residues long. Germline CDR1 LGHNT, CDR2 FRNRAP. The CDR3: CASAIELSGELFF. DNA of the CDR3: TGTGCTAGTGCTATAGAGTTGTCCGGGGAGCTGTTTTTT.

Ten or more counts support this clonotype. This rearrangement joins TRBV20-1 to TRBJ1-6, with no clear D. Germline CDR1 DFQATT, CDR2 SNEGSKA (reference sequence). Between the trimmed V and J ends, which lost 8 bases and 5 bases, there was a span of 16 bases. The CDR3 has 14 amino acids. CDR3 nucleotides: TGCAGTTTTACCCAGTCGGAAAATAATTCACCCCTCCACTTT. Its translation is CSFTQSENNSPLHF.

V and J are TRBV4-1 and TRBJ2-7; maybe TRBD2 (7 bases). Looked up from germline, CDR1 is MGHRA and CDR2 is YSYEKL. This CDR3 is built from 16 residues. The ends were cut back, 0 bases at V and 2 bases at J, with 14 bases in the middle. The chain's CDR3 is CASSQDAGEGAYEQYF. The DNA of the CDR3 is TGCGCCAGCAGCCAAGATGCGGGGGAGGGGGCCTACGAGCAGTACTTC.

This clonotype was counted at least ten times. CDR3 bases: TGTGCCAGCAGCTTAGCGTTGGGGGGCGCCTCTGGAAACACCATATATTTT. This encodes CASSLALGGASGNTIYF. The chain employs TRBV7-8 and TRBJ1-3; weak D call: TRBD1 (6 bases). The CDR3 is 17 amino acids. The ends were cut back, 0 bases at V and 0 bases at J, with 12 bases in the middle. CDR1 and CDR2 (germline): SGHVS, FQNEAQ.

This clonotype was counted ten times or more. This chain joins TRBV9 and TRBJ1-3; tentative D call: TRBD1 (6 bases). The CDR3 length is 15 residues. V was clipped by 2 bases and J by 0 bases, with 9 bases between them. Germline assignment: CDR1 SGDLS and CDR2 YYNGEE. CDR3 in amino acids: CASSVQGFSGNTIYF. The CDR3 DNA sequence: TGTGCCAGCAGCGTGCAGGGGTTCTCTGGAAACACCATATATTTT.

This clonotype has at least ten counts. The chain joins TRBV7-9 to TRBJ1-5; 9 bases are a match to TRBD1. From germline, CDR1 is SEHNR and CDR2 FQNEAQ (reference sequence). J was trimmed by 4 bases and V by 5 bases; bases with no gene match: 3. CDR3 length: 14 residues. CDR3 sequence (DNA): TGTGCCAGCAGCCATGGGACAGGGAATCAGCCCCAGCATTTT. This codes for CASSHGTGNQPQHF.

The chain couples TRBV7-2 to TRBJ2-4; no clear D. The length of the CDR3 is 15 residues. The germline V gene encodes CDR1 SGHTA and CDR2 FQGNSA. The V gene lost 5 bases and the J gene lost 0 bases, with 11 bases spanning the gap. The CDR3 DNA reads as TGTGCCAGCAGCCCCCAAGGGCTAGCCAAAAACATTCAGTACTTC. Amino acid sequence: CASSPQGLAKNIQYF.